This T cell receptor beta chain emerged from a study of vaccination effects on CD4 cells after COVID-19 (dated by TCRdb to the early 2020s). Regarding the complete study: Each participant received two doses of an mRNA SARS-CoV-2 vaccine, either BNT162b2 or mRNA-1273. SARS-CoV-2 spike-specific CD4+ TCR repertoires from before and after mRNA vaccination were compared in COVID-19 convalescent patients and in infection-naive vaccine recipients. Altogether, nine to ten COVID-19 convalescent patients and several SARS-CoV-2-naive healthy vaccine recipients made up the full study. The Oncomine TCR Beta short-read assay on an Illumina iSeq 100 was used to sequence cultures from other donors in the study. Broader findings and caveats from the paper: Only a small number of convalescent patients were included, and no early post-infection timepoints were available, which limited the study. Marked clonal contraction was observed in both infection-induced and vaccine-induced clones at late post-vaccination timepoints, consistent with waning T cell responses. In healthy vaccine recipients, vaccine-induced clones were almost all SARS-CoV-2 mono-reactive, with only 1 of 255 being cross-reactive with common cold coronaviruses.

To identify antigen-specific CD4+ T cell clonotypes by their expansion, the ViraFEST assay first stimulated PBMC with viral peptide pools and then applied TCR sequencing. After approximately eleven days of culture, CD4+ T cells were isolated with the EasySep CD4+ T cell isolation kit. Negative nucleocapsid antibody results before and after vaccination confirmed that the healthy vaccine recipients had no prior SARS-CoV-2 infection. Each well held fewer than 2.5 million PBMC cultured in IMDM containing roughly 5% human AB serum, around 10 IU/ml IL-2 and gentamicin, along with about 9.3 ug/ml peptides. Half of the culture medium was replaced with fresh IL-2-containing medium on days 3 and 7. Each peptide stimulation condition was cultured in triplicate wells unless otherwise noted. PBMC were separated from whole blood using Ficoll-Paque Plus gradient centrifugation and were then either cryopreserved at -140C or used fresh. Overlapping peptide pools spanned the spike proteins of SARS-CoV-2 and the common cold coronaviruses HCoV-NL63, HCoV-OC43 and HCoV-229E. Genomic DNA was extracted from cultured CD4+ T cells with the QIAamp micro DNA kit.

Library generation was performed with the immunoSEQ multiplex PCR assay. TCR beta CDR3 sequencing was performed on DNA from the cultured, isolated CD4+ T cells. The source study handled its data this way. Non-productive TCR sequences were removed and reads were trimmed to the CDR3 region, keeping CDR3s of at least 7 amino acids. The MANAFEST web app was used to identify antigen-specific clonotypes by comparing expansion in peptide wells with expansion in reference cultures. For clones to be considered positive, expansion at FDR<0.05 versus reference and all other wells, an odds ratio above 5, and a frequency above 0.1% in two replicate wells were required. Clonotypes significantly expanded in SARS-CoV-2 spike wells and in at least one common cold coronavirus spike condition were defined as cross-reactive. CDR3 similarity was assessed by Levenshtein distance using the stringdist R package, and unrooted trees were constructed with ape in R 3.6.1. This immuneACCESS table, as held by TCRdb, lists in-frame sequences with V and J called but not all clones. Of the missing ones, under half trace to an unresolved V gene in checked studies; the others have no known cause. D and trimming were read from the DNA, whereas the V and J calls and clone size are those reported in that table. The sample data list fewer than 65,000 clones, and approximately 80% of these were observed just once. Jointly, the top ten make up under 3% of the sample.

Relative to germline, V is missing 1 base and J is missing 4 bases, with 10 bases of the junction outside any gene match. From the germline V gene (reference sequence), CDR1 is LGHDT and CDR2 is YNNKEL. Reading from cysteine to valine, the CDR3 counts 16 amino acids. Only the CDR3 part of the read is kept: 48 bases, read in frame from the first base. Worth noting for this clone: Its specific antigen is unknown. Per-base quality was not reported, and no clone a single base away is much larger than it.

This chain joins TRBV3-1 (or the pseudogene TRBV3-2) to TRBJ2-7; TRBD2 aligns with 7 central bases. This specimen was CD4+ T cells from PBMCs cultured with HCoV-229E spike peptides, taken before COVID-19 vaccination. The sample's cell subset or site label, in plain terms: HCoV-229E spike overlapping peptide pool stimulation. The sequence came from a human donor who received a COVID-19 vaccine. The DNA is TGTGCCAGCAGCCAAGGGAACGCGGGTAGCGGGTACGAGCAGTACGTC. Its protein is CASSQGNAGSGYEQYV.